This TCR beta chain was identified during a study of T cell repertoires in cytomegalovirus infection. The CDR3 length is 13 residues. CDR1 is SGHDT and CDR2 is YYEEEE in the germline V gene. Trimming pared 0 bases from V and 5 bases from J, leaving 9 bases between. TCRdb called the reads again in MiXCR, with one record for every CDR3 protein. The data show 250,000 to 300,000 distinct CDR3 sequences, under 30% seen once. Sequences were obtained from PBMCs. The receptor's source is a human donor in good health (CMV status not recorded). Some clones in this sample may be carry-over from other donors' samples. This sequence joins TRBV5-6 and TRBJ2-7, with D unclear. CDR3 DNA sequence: TGTGCCAGCAGCTTGGTATGGGAAGACGAGCAGTACGTC. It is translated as CASSLVWEDEQYV.